A selection of T cell receptor beta chains follows, all from one sample in a study of post-analysis software for immune sequencing data. MiXCR was run by TCRdb on the PCR reads, yielding one entry per CDR3 protein. Here the sample spans about 770,000 distinct CDR3 sequences, under 60% being singletons. Sequenced sample: blood. The receptors stem from a girl between 10 and 17 years old with multiple sclerosis. The CDR3 runs from the conserved cysteine through the conserved F or W. A D gene is named only where the DNA matches it firmly. For some rows the clone size is stated as once, few or many, or as a class when expanded; others skip it.

few TRBV9 NA CASSVGWSTEAFF
NA TRBV20-1 NA CSARTTGSETQYF
NA TRBV24-1 NA CATSPAPPSSYDEQFF
NA TRBV29-1 TRBD2 CTPGLAGHEQYF
NA TRBV5-5 NA CASSLTGPNNEQFF
NA TRBV13 TRBD2 CASSPLLAGKSYNEQFF
NA TRBV5-1 NA CASSFDGSPRDTQYF
NA TRBV7-8 TRBD2 CASSPGTSGPSEETQYF
NA TRBV9 NA CASSAGPSLYEQYF
few TRBV10-3 NA CAISESETRRNEQFF
NA TRBV7-7 NA CASSLAPGTGANVLTF
NA TRBV6-2/TRBV6-3 NA CASSYWAGTGSAFF
NA TRBV20-1 TRBD1 CSARGQPQTNEKLFF
NA TRBV28 NA CASTPSGVGTDTQYF
many TRBV3-1 TRBD1 CASSQGDRPNYGYTF
few TRBV20-1 NA CSARPTRGTDTQYF
few TRBV25-1 NA CASSGSPMTHLGQETQYF
NA TRBV6-5 NA CASQRPTGREQYF
NA TRBV20-1 NA CSARDGGLGYGYTF
few TRBV5-1 NA CASSLGRQVTDTQYF
once TRBV5-1 NA CASRPGSLNTEAFF
few TRBV5-1 NA CVSSLTGNGYTF
few TRBV29-1 TRBD1 CSVAGQGRAYEQYF
many TRBV29-1 NA CSVEGGGGSSYEQYF
NA TRBV2 NA CASSEQINQPQHF
few TRBV15 NA CATSRDGPGSARRNEQFF
NA TRBV6-2/TRBV6-3 NA CASTQPGNEQFF
few TRBV6-5 NA CASSYSPEAGQGYTF
NA TRBV20-1 TRBD2 CSAPIPGLAGNEQFF
few TRBV29-1 NA CSVLPLTDTQYF
few TRBV5-6 NA CASSFIVGNEQFF
NA TRBV10-3 NA CAISVGGPYNEQFF
once TRBV4-1 NA CASSQEAAYGYTF
NA TRBV6-5 NA CASTQGGVGEKRFF
NA TRBV25-1 NA CASSPVLLVAGAPQETQYF
NA TRBV20-1 NA CSARGGVRGGYEQYF
NA TRBV20-1 NA CSGGLLSYEQYF
NA TRBV6-6 TRBD1 CASSKDRVNGYTF
NA TRBV28 NA CASSSPVGGAGEKLFF
NA TRBV5-5 TRBD1 CASSLARGPYEQYF
few TRBV7-9 NA CASSAQGPETQYF
NA TRBV3-1 NA CASNPNRAGTQYF
NA TRBV28 TRBD2 CASSPRDYTRSQYF
NA TRBV11-2 NA CASSLDETPQETQYF
NA TRBV2 NA CASRGGSNSYEQYF
once TRBV10-3 TRBD1 CAISERSGGQYTEAFF
NA TRBV4-3 NA CASSPGTAMNTEAFF
few TRBV27 TRBD1 CASSSVQGQGVYEQYF
NA TRBV12-3/TRBV12-4 TRBD2 CASSFVLAGGGSYNEQFF
NA TRBV20-1 NA CSARDLESEETQYF
few TRBV27 NA CASSLRSHPLYEQYF
few TRBV9 NA CASSVGHSSHEQFF
few TRBV4-3 TRBD2 CASSQDGLGGAEQFF
NA TRBV6-5 NA CASSFERYSYEQYF
few TRBV20-1 TRBD2 CSASPTSVYNEQFF